This T cell receptor (beta chain) was sequenced for a study of Ad26.COV2.S vaccination and SARS-CoV-2 variants. Study findings and constraints: Relative to placebo recipients, vaccine recipients exhibited elevated spike-specific TCR breadth.

Treatment noted: approximately 18 received Ad26.COV2.S at low or high dose, single or two shots; several received placebo; per-sample allocation not given. Day 63 following the first vaccine or placebo injection was when the samples were taken. Profiled with immunoSEQ multiplex PCR; TCRdb holds only in-frame clones, not every one. The sample consists of around 340,000 clones, roughly 90% of them appearing once. The CDR3 is made up of 15 amino acids. CDR1 MNHNS and CDR2 SASEGT come from the germline V gene. J gave up 1 base and V 1 base, and 0 bases lay outside the gene matches. Comments on this clone: Its target is unknown.

The receptor's source is a person aged 18-65 years who received the Ad26.COV2.S COVID-19 vaccine or a placebo. This chain joins TRBV6-1 and TRBJ2-1; 8 positions match TRBD2. The input for sequencing was peripheral blood, taken in a trial of Ad26.COV2.S vaccine versus placebo. CDR3 nucleotide sequence: TGTGCCAGCAGTGAAGTAGCGGGATCCTACAATGAGCAGTTCTTC. This sequence encodes CASSEVAGSYNEQFF.